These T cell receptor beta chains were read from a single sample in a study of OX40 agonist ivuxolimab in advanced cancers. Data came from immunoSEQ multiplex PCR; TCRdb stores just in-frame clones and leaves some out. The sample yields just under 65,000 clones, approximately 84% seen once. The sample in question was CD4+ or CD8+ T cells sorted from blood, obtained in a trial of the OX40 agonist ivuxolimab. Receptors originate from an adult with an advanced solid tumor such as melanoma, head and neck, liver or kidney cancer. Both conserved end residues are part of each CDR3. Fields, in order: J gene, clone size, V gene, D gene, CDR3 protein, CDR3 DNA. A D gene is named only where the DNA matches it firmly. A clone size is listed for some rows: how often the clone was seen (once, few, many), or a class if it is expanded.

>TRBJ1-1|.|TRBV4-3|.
CASSQGTGLNTEAFF
TGCGCCAGCAGCCAGGGTACAGGTCTGAACACTGAAGCTTTCTTT
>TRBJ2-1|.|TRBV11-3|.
CASSHDQYNEQFF
TGTGCCAGCAGCCACGACCAATACAATGAGCAGTTCTTC
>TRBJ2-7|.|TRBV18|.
CASSPRYNYEQYF
TGTGCCAGCTCACCACGCTATAACTACGAGCAGTACTTC
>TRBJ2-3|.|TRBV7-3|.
CASSRGNTDTQYF
TGTGCCAGCAGCCGCGGTAACACAGATACGCAGTATTTT
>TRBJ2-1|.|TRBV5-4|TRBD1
CASSPQGGVNEQFF
TGTGCCAGCAGCCCCCAAGGGGGCGTGAATGAGCAGTTCTTC
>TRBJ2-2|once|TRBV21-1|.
CASSKAGPGGCTGELFF
TGTGCCAGCAGCAAAGCGGGCCCAGGGGGCTGCACCGGGGAGCTGTTTTTT
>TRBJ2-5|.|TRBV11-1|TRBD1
CASSLIGQGQETQYF
TGTGCCAGCAGCTTAATCGGACAGGGCCAAGAGACCCAGTACTTC
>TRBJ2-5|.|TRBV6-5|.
CASSPVGRTQYF
TGTGCCAGCAGTCCCGTAGGCCGGACCCAGTACTTC
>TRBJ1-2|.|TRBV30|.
CAWSVRYYGYTF
TGTGCCTGGAGTGTCAGATACTATGGCTACACCTTC
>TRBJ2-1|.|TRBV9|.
CASSDIPGQGYYNEQFF
TGTGCCAGCAGTGACATTCCGGGCCAAGGGTACTACAATGAGCAGTTCTTC
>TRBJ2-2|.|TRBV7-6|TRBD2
CASQLREQGGELFF
TGTGCCAGCCAATTGCGGGAGCAGGGCGGGGAGCTGTTTTTT
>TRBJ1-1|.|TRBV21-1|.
CASSKKVPGRLTEAFF
TGTGCCAGCAGCAAAAAGGTCCCAGGGAGATTAACTGAAGCTTTCTTT
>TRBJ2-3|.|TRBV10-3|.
CAISGPLEQDTDTQYF
TGTGCCATCAGTGGGCCGTTGGAACAGGACACAGATACGCAGTATTTT
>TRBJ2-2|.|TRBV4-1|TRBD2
CASSLLAGGTTGELFF
TGCGCCAGCAGCCTTCTAGCGGGGGGCACCACCGGGGAGCTGTTTTTT
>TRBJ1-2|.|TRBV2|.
CASSEGASLYGYTF
TGTGCCAGCAGTGAGGGGGCCTCCCTTTATGGCTACACCTTC
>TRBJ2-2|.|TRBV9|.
CASTKGSGAGTGELFF
TGTGCCAGCACCAAAGGCAGCGGCGCTGGGACCGGGGAGCTGTTTTTT
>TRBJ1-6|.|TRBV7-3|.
CASSLDWNSPLHF
TGTGCCAGCAGCTTAGATTGGAATTCACCCCTCCACTTT
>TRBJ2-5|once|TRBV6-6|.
CASRESRRQETQYF
TGTGCCAGTCGAGAGTCCCGGAGACAAGAGACCCAGTACTTC
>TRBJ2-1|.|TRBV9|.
CASSVAGFEQFF
TGTGCCAGCAGCGTAGCAGGGTTTGAGCAGTTCTTC
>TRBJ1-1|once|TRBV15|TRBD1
CATSRGNRGRGSEAFF
TGTGCCACCAGCAGAGGGAACAGGGGGCGCGGGTCTGAAGCTTTCTTT
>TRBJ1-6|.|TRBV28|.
CASSLNSNNSPLHF
TGTGCCAGCAGTTTAAACAGTAACAATTCACCCCTCCACTTT
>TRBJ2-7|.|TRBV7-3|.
CASSARFPYEQYF
TGTGCCAGCAGTGCTCGGTTCCCCTACGAGCAGTACTTC
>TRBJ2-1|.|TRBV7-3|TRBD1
CASSLWARQGLGSYNEQFF
TGTGCCAGCAGCTTATGGGCCCGACAGGGTCTAGGGTCCTACAATGAGCAGTTCTTC
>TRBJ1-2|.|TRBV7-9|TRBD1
CASSETGNYGYTF
TGTGCCAGCAGCGAGACAGGGAACTATGGCTACACCTTC
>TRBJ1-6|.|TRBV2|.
CASSNGQPNSPLHF
TGTGCCAGCAGTAATGGACAGCCAAATTCACCCCTCCACTTT
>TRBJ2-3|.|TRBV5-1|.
CASSLDSQNTQYF
TGCGCCAGCAGCTTGGATAGCCAAAATACGCAGTATTTT
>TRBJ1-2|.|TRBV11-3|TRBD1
CASSPRTGHYGYTF
TGTGCCAGCAGCCCCCGGACAGGGCACTATGGCTACACCTTC
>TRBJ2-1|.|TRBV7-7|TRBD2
CASSAGTSGYDNEQFF
TGTGCTAGCAGCGCCGGGACTAGCGGGTACGACAATGAGCAGTTCTTC
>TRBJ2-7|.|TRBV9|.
CASSLRRTDEQYF
TGTGCCAGCAGCCTAAGACGGACGGACGAGCAGTACTTC
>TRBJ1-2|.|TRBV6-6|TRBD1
CASSSRTGYGYTF
TGTGCCAGCAGTTCCCGGACAGGCTATGGCTACACCTTC
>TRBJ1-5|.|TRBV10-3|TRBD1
CAISERVTGSEPQHF
TGTGCCATCAGTGAGAGGGTGACAGGGTCTGAGCCCCAGCATTTT
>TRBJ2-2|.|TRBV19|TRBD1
CASRSLWDRGIRAGELFF
TGTGCCAGTAGAAGTTTATGGGACAGGGGGATTCGGGCCGGGGAGCTGTTTTTT
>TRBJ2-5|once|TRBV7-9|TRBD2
CASSFRTSQETQYF
TGTGCCAGCAGCTTCAGGACTAGCCAAGAGACCCAGTACTTC
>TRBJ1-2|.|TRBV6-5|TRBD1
CASSSYRGLYGYTF
TGTGCCAGCAGTTCTTACAGGGGTCTCTATGGCTACACCTTC
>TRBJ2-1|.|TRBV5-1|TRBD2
CASSALAGVQEQFF
TGCGCCAGCAGTGCACTAGCGGGAGTTCAGGAGCAGTTCTTC
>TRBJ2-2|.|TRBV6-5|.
CASSYIQAGELFF
TGTGCCAGCAGTTACATACAGGCCGGGGAGCTGTTTTTT
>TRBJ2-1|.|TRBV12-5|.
CASGLVAPSEQFF
TGTGCTAGTGGTTTAGTGGCTCCTTCGGAGCAGTTCTTC
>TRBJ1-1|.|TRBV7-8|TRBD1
CASSFDRGFFEAFF
TGTGCCAGCAGCTTTGACAGGGGGTTTTTTGAAGCTTTCTTT
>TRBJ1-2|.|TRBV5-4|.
CASSPRTFNYGYTF
TGTGCCAGCAGCCCACGCACCTTTAACTATGGCTACACCTTC
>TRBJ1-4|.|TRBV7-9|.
CASSFEGPATNEKLFF
TGTGCCAGCAGCTTCGAGGGACCCGCAACTAATGAAAAACTGTTTTTT
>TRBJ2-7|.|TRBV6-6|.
CASSYTYEQYF
TGTGCCAGCAGTTACACCTACGAGCAGTACTTC
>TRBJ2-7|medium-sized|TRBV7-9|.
CASSPSFGVEQYF
TGTGCCAGCAGTCCTTCGTTCGGGGTCGAGCAGTACTTC
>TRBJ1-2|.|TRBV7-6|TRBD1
CASSLIQGANYGYTF
TGTGCCAGCAGCTTAATTCAGGGGGCTAACTATGGCTACACCTTC
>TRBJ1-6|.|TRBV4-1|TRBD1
CASSQIGGKDNSPLHF
TGCGCCAGCAGTCAAATAGGGGGCAAGGATAATTCACCCCTCCACTTT
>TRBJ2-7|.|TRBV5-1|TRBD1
CASRGGQGLSYEQYF
TGCGCCAGCAGAGGCGGACAGGGCCTCTCCTACGAGCAGTACTTC
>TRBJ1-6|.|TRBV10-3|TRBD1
CAISTPGQGDSPLHF
TGTGCCATCAGTACCCCGGGACAGGGTGATTCACCCCTCCACTTT
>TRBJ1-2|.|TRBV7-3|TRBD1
CASSRDRPHGYTF
TGTGCCAGCAGCCGGGACAGGCCCCATGGCTACACCTTC
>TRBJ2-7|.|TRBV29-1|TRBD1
CSATVAQGAFYEQYF
TGCAGCGCCACAGTCGCACAGGGGGCTTTCTACGAGCAGTACTTC